The next 26 T cell receptor beta chains were all read from a single sample in a study of T cell repertoires in cytomegalovirus infection. MiXCR was run by TCRdb on the reads, yielding one entry per CDR3 protein. This table has 360,000 or so distinct CDR3 sequences, approximately 30% appearing once. No antigens are known for them. The input for sequencing was cultured PBMCs, taken from culture after CMV antigen stimulation. These receptors came from a human donor in good health (CMV status not recorded). Some clones in this sample may be carry-over from other donors' samples.

This clonotype was found many times. The V and J genes are TRBV7-2 and TRBJ2-3, with TRBD2 matching over 8 bases. Looked up from germline, CDR1 is SGHTA and CDR2 is FQGNSA. Trimming took 2 bases from V and 1 from J; bases not matched to a gene: 14. The CDR3 runs to 19 residues. The CDR3 reads CASSLLPHSGGQRTDTQYF. The CDR3 bases are TGTGCCAGCAGCTTACTCCCCCATTCGGGGGGGCAACGCACAGATACGCAGTATTTT.

The rearrangement links TRBV4-3 to TRBJ2-1; no clear D gene. V lost 0 bases and J lost 0, with 9 bases in between. The germline CDR1 and CDR2 sequences are LGHNA and YSLEER. The CDR3 runs to 16 residues. This CDR3 is CASSQDRRSSYNEQFF. As DNA, the CDR3 is TGCGCCAGCAGCCAAGATAGGCGTAGCTCCTACAATGAGCAGTTCTTC.

This chain joins TRBV6-2 or TRBV6-3 and TRBJ1-2; possible D gene TRBD1, 5 bases. V gave up 0 bases and J gave up 1 base, with 12 bases separating them. The V gene's germline CDR1 is MNHEY and CDR2 SVGEGT. The CDR3 contains 16 residues. The CDR3 coding sequence is TGTGCCAGCAGTTACTCGAGGGGAATAAATAACTATGGCTACACCTTC. Translation gives CASSYSRGINNYGYTF.

This rearrangement joins TRBV7-2 to TRBJ2-1, with TRBD2 matching over 8 bases. Trimming took 1 base from V and 3 from J; bases not matched to a gene: 8. This CDR3 spans 17 amino acids. CDR1 SGHTA and CDR2 FQGNSA come from the germline V gene. The DNA for the CDR3 is TGTGCCAGCAGCTTAGGGTTGGGGCGGGAGGACTACAATGAGCAGTTCTTC. As protein: CASSLGLGREDYNEQFF.

The chain employs TRBV27 and TRBJ2-2; D is uncertain. With 9 bases removed from V and 5 bases from J, the gap between germline ends came to 13 bases. The CDR3 has 13 amino acids. CDR1 is MNHEY and CDR2 is SMNVEV in the germline V gene (reference sequence). The CDR3 spells CASKTAVTGELFF. The CDR3 DNA follows: TGTGCCAGTAAGACTGCGGTGACCGGGGAGCTGTTTTTT.

This chain uses TRBV30 with TRBJ1-3; unclear D gene. This CDR3 is 14 amino acids long. The V end was cut by 3 bases, the J end by 6 bases, with 15 bases between. CDR1 is GTSNPN, CDR2 SVGIG, per germline (reference sequence). The CDR3 spells CAWRRASTPNTIYF. The CDR3 DNA sequence: TGTGCCTGGAGAAGGGCCTCTACCCCAAACACCATATATTTT.

The rearrangement joins TRBV5-1 to TRBJ2-7; D gene unclear. The CDR3 spans 14 residues. The germline CDR1 and CDR2 sequences are SGHRS and YFSETQ. V shed 8 bases and J shed 3 bases, with 18 bases lying between them. The CDR3 region is CARPRLTPYYEQYV. The CDR3 nucleotides are TGCGCCAGACCGAGGTTGACACCCTACTACGAGCAGTACGTC.

V usage is TRBV10-3 and J usage is TRBJ2-1, with 7 bases that match TRBD1. The CDR3 consists of 16 residues. With V trimmed by 7 bases and J by 0 bases, 9 bases remained unmatched. The germline CDR1 and CDR2 sequences are ENHRY and SYGVKD. The CDR3 sequence is CAITGQATSSYNEQFF. For the CDR3, the DNA is TGTGCCATCACCGGACAGGCCACGAGCTCCTACAATGAGCAGTTCTTC.

The DNA of the CDR3 is TGTGCCAGCATCGGGACAGGGGTGAACACTGAAGCTTTCTTT. It yields the protein CASIGTGVNTEAFF. The chain joins TRBV5-6 to TRBJ1-1; 10 bases line up with TRBD1. The germline V gene has CDR1 SGHDT and CDR2 YYEEEE. This CDR3 spans 14 amino acids. V lost 6 bases and J lost 0; bases outside the gene matches: 2.

This clonotype showed up just a few times. This rearrangement joins TRBV5-4 to TRBJ1-1; 8 bases are a match to TRBD1. V was pared by 4 bases and J by 4 bases, with 3 bases of the junction left unmatched. The germline gives CDR1 SGHNT, CDR2 YYREEE (reference sequence). The CDR3 contains 13 residues. The CDR3 loop is CASSVGQGTEAFF. CDR3 bases: TGTGCCAGCAGCGTAGGACAGGGCACTGAAGCTTTCTTT.

The chain uses TRBV20-1 and TRBJ2-1; the match to TRBD2 covers 9 bases. The junction had 10 bases not matched to a gene; V was cut back by 5 bases and J by 2 bases. This CDR3 region has 16 residues. Germline loops: CDR1 DFQATT, CDR2 SNEGSKA (reference sequence). CDR3 nucleotide sequence: TGCAGTGCTGGGCGGACTAGCGCTATAACCTACAATGAGCAGTTCTTC. This sequence encodes CSAGRTSAITYNEQFF.

This clonotype came up a few times. The J gene is TRBJ2-1, the V gene TRBV7-6; 13 positions match TRBD2. V lost 5 bases, J lost 7 bases, and 8 bases stayed unmatched. Germline CDR1 is SGHVS and CDR2 is FNYEAQ. The CDR3 totals 16 residues. DNA for the CDR3: TGTGCCAGCAGCCTTCGGACTAGCGGGAGTACGAATGAGCAGTTCTTC. Translated, it gives CASSLRTSGSTNEQFF.

This chain uses TRBV19 with TRBJ2-3; D not certain. V lost 3 bases, J lost 4 bases, and 14 bases lay in between. This CDR3 spans 15 amino acids. The germline V gene has CDR1 LNHDA and CDR2 SQIVND (reference sequence). The CDR3 bases are TGTGCCAGTAGTATTGGCGGCAGGTCAGCAGATACGCAGTATTTT. It specifies CASSIGGRSADTQYF.

This rearrangement joins TRBV19 to TRBJ1-5; 9 bases line up with TRBD1. Germline V gene data show CDR1 as LNHDA and CDR2 as SQIVND (reference sequence). The CDR3 extends over 15 amino acids. Trimming took 6 bases from V and 0 from J; bases not matched to a gene: 3. The CDR3 region has the DNA TGTGCCAGTAGCTGGACAGGGGATAGCAATCAGCCCCAGCATTTT. Residues: CASSWTGDSNQPQHF.

The chain links TRBV19 to TRBJ1-3; D gene unclear. CDR1 and CDR2 (germline): LNHDA, SQIVND (reference sequence). V was shortened by 9 bases and J by 1 base, with 13 bases between the two germline ends. The CDR3 sequence is 14 residues long. The CDR3: CARPEGRSGNTIYF. In DNA form, the CDR3 reads TGTGCCAGACCCGAGGGAAGATCTGGAAACACCATATATTTT.

CDR3: CSVDGGEYF. DNA of the CDR3: TGCAGCGTTGATGGGGGGGAGTATTTT. This rearrangement joins TRBV29-1 to TRBJ2-3; 7 bases agree with TRBD2. This CDR3 contains 9 residues. The trim removed 3 bases at V and 13 bases at J, leaving 1 base unmatched. Germline V lookup: CDR1 SQVTM, CDR2 ANQGSEA.

The chain has TRBV6-2 or TRBV6-3 and TRBJ2-3, with no clear D. There are 13 residues in the CDR3. In germline, CDR1 is MNHEY, CDR2 SVGEGT. V lost 5 bases and J lost 2, with 8 bases in between. CDR3 coding DNA: TGTGCCAGCAGTCAGCCCCCCACAGATACGCAGTATTTT. Its protein is CASSQPPTDTQYF.

This clonotype was observed at least ten times. The chain links TRBV4-1 to TRBJ1-1; 7 bases agree with TRBD1. Losses at the gene ends were 2 bases for V and 6 bases for J; bases not matched to a gene: 6. This CDR3 has 14 amino acids. CDR1 is MGHRA, CDR2 YSYEKL, per germline. The CDR3 here is CASSQRQGSPEAFF. The DNA for the CDR3 is TGCGCCAGCAGCCAAAGACAGGGATCTCCTGAAGCTTTCTTT.

This clonotype has at least ten counts. The CDR3, as DNA: TGTGCCAGCAGCCGACGGGTGGACGGGGGAGGTGAGCAGTTCTTC. This translates into CASSRRVDGGGEQFF. The rearrangement uses TRBV7-2 and TRBJ2-1; D possibly corresponds to TRBD2 (6 bases). The CDR3 length is 15 residues. V gave up 5 bases and J gave up 9 bases, with 20 bases separating them. Germline loops: CDR1 SGHTA, CDR2 FQGNSA.

The chain has TRBV29-1 and TRBJ2-1; 7 bases align to TRBD2. Germline assignment: CDR1 SQVTM and CDR2 ANQGSEA. This CDR3 has 13 amino acids. V lost 4 bases to trimming and J lost 3 bases; unmatched junction nucleotides: 3. The CDR3 region is CSVVPSGYNEQFF. The CDR3 nucleotides read TGCAGCGTTGTTCCTAGCGGCTACAATGAGCAGTTCTTC.

This clonotype came up many times. The CDR3 DNA is TGTGCCAGCAGTAGGGCGGGTAGCTCCTACAATGAGCAGTTCTTC. Encoded protein: CASSRAGSSYNEQFF. The chain couples TRBV25-1 to TRBJ2-1; weak D call: TRBD2 (5 bases). This CDR3 is built from 15 residues. Germline-derived CDR1 and CDR2 are MGHDK and SYGVNS. V lost 5 bases and J lost 0, with 11 bases in between.

The chain has TRBV2 and TRBJ2-3; 7 nucleotides agree with TRBD1. J was trimmed by 0 bases and V by 6 bases; bases with no gene match: 12. The germline gives CDR1 SNHLY, CDR2 FYNNEI. The CDR3 runs to 17 residues. CDR3 residues: CASRGTRGNPSTDTQYF. The CDR3, as DNA: TGTGCCAGCAGGGGTACCAGGGGGAATCCGAGCACAGATACGCAGTATTTT.

The gene calls are TRBV6-2 or TRBV6-3 and TRBJ2-3; no reliable D call. The CDR3 has 12 amino acids. Trimming took off 6 bases at V and 3 bases at J, with 7 bases between the two ends. Germline CDR1 is MNHEY and CDR2 is SVGEGT. CDR3 in DNA: TGTGCCAGCAGGGGAACGACAGATACGCAGTATTTT. Residues: CASRGTTDTQYF.

There are a few counts of this clonotype. The chain links TRBV29-1 to TRBJ2-2; D gene uncertain. V was clipped by 6 bases and J by 4 bases, with 9 bases between them. The CDR3 is 12 amino acids. Germline CDR1 and CDR2: SQVTM and ANQGSEA. The CDR3 loop reads CSVPSGTGELFF. For the CDR3, the DNA is TGCAGCGTCCCCTCAGGCACCGGGGAGCTGTTTTTT.

This clonotype has a count of ten or more. V and J are TRBV7-6 and TRBJ1-2; TRBD1 might be the D (5 bases). CDR1 and CDR2 from the germline V gene are SGHVS and FNYEAQ. V was trimmed by 1 base and J by 7 bases, leaving 7 bases between them. CDR3 length: 12 residues. CDR3 DNA: TGTGCCAGCAGCTTAGGGGACGGTGGCTACACCTTC. Translating gives CASSLGDGGYTF.

The gene calls are TRBV15 and TRBJ1-1; D not certain. CDR1 and CDR2 from the germline V gene are LNHNV and YYDKDF (reference sequence). The CDR3 spans 12 residues. Trimming removed 3 bases at V and 7 bases at J, with 9 bases between. The CDR3 sequence: CATSSGVNEAFF. The CDR3 nucleotides read TGTGCCACCAGCAGCGGGGTAAATGAAGCTTTCTTT.